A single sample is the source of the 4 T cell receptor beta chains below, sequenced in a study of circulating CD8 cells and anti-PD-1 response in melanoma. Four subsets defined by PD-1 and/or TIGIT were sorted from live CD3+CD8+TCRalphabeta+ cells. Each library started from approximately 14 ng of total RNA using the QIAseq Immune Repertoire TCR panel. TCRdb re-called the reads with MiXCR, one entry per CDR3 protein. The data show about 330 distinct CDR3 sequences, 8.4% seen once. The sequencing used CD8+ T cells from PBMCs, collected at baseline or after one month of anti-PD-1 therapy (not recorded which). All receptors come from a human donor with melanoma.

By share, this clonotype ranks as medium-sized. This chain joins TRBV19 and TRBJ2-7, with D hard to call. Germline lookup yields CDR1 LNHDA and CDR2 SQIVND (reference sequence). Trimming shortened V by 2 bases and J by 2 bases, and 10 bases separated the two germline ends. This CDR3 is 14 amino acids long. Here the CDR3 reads CASSIYDGTYEQYF. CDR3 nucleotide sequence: TGTGCCAGTAGTATATACGACGGCACCTACGAGCAGTACTTC. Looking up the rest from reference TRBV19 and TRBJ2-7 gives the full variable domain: DGGITQSPKYLFRKEGQNVTLSCEQNLNHDAMYWYRQDPGQGLRLIYYSQIVNDFQKGDIAEGYSVSREKKESFPLTVTSAQKNPTAFYLCASSIYDGTYEQYFGPGTRLTVT.

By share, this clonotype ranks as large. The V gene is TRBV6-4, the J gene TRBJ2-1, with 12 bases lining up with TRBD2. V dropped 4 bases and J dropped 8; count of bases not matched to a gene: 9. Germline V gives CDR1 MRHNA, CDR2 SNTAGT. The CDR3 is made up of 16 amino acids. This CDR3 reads CASSGGTSGSIDEQFF. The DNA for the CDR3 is TGTGCCAGCAGTGGCGGGACTAGCGGGTCAATCGATGAGCAGTTCTTC.

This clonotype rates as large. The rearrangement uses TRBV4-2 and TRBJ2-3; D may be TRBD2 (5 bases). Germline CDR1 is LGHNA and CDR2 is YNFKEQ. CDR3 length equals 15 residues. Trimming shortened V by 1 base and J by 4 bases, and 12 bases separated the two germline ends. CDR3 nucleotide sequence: TGTGCCAGCAGCCAAGGCGGGCTTGATGCAGATACGCAGTATTTT. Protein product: CASSQGGLDADTQYF.

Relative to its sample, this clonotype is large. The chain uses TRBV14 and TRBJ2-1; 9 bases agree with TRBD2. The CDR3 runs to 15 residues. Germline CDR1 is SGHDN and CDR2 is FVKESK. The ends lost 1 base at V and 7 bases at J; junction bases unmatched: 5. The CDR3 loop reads CASSQGSGGRNEQFF. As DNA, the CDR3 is TGTGCCAGCAGCCAAGGGAGCGGGGGGCGGAATGAGCAGTTCTTC.